Listed below are T cell receptor beta chains from one sample, sequenced in a study of blood T cell repertoires in COVID-19. TCRdb's table, derived via immunoSEQ multiplex PCR, lists solely in-frame clones and lacks some. This table holds roughly 250,000 clones, approximately 78% found once. Sequencing used peripheral blood. Receptors originate from a woman aged 55 to 70 with active or convalescent COVID-19. Each CDR3 is given with its conserved first and last residue. D genes are given only for firm matches. Expanded clones are given a class, and other clones once, few, many or no size at all.

abundance: NA
v_gene: TRBV15
j_gene: TRBJ1-5
d_gene: NA
CDR3nt: TGTGCCACCAGGAGGGAGGCCGGAAATCAGCCCCAGCATTTT
CDR3aa: CATRREAGNQPQHF

abundance: NA
v_gene: TRBV2
j_gene: TRBJ1-1
d_gene: TRBD1
CDR3nt: TGTGCCAGCAGTGTTGGCAGGGGGCGATCTACTGAAGCTTTCTTT
CDR3aa: CASSVGRGRSTEAFF

abundance: NA
v_gene: TRBV7-2
j_gene: TRBJ2-6
d_gene: TRBD1
CDR3nt: TGTGCCAGCAGCGCACCGGGACAGGGGGGGGCTGGGGCCAACGTCCTGACTTTC
CDR3aa: CASSAPGQGGAGANVLTF

abundance: NA
v_gene: TRBV5-1
j_gene: TRBJ1-2
d_gene: TRBD1
CDR3nt: TGCGCCAGCAGCGTTGCGACAGGGACTAGCTATGGCTACACCTTC
CDR3aa: CASSVATGTSYGYTF

abundance: NA
v_gene: TRBV6-5
j_gene: TRBJ2-2
d_gene: TRBD1
CDR3nt: TGTGCCACCCGGTCGGGACAGGGGGGGCCCGGGGAGCTGTTTTTT
CDR3aa: CATRSGQGGPGELFF

abundance: few
v_gene: TRBV7-9
j_gene: TRBJ2-2
d_gene: TRBD2
CDR3nt: TGTGCCAGCACCCTCACGCGGACTAGCGGGGGGGAGAACACCGGGGAGCTGTTTTTT
CDR3aa: CASTLTRTSGGENTGELFF

abundance: NA
v_gene: TRBV6-5
j_gene: TRBJ2-7
d_gene: NA
CDR3nt: TGTGCCAGCAGTTCGACAGGAATTCCCCACGAGCAGTACTTC
CDR3aa: CASSSTGIPHEQYF

abundance: few
v_gene: TRBV6-6
j_gene: TRBJ1-5
d_gene: NA
CDR3nt: TGTGCCAGCAGTTACTCCTACGATCAGCCCCAGCATTTT
CDR3aa: CASSYSYDQPQHF

abundance: NA
v_gene: TRBV6-5
j_gene: TRBJ1-1
d_gene: TRBD1
CDR3nt: TGTGCCAGCAGTTCTCCGACAGGGAGGAACACTGAAGCTTTCTTT
CDR3aa: CASSSPTGRNTEAFF

abundance: NA
v_gene: TRBV6-4
j_gene: TRBJ2-7
d_gene: NA
CDR3nt: TGTGCCAGCATTCTTCTCTGGAGCGAGCAGTACTTC
CDR3aa: CASILLWSEQYF

abundance: NA
v_gene: TRBV28
j_gene: TRBJ1-2
d_gene: TRBD1
CDR3nt: TGTGCCAGCAGTCCCCCCGGGACAGGCCCCCGTTACGGGTATGGCTACACCTTC
CDR3aa: CASSPPGTGPRYGYGYTF

abundance: NA
v_gene: TRBV7-6
j_gene: TRBJ1-3
d_gene: TRBD1
CDR3nt: TGTGCCAGCAGCTTAGCGACAGGGGGATCTGGAAACACCATATATTTT
CDR3aa: CASSLATGGSGNTIYF

abundance: NA
v_gene: TRBV7-2
j_gene: TRBJ1-2
d_gene: TRBD1
CDR3nt: TGTGCCAGCAGCTTAGATAACAGGGGGACCTATGGCTACACCTTC
CDR3aa: CASSLDNRGTYGYTF

abundance: NA
v_gene: TRBV19
j_gene: TRBJ1-2
d_gene: NA
CDR3nt: TGTGCCAGCAGCCTAACGGCAGGGACTACAACTAACTATGGCTACACCTTC
CDR3aa: CASSLTAGTTTNYGYTF

abundance: NA
v_gene: TRBV19
j_gene: TRBJ1-4
d_gene: TRBD1
CDR3nt: TGTGCCAGTAGCCCTGACAGGGCGGTGGGTGGGTTGAATGAAAAACTGTTTTTT
CDR3aa: CASSPDRAVGGLNEKLFF

abundance: NA
v_gene: TRBV19
j_gene: TRBJ1-1
d_gene: NA
CDR3nt: TGTGCCAGTAGTCCCCGTGACAGAACTGAAGCTTTCTTT
CDR3aa: CASSPRDRTEAFF

abundance: many
v_gene: TRBV5-5
j_gene: TRBJ2-2
d_gene: NA
CDR3nt: TGTGCCAGCAGCCTAGGACATATTACTAACACCGGGGAGCTGTTTTTT
CDR3aa: CASSLGHITNTGELFF

abundance: NA
v_gene: TRBV30
j_gene: TRBJ1-5
d_gene: NA
CDR3nt: TGTGCCTGGAGTGCCCCTGGATTGACTCTGAATCAGCCCCAGCATTTT
CDR3aa: CAWSAPGLTLNQPQHF

abundance: NA
v_gene: TRBV5-4
j_gene: TRBJ2-1
d_gene: TRBD2
CDR3nt: TGTGCCAGCAGCTTGGCCGCGGGGCTAGCGGGGGTAGATGAGCAGTTCTTC
CDR3aa: CASSLAAGLAGVDEQFF

abundance: NA
v_gene: TRBV20-1
j_gene: TRBJ2-3
d_gene: NA
CDR3nt: TGCAGTGCTAGTTCCTCCGGGAATACGCAGTATTTT
CDR3aa: CSASSSGNTQYF

abundance: NA
v_gene: TRBV7-6
j_gene: TRBJ2-3
d_gene: TRBD2
CDR3nt: TGTGCCAGCAGCTTGACTAGCGGGGGGGCGACAGATACGCAGTATTTT
CDR3aa: CASSLTSGGATDTQYF

abundance: NA
v_gene: TRBV29-1
j_gene: TRBJ1-3
d_gene: NA
CDR3nt: TGCAGCGTTGGGGGGGGTAGCTCTGGAAACACCATATATTTT
CDR3aa: CSVGGGSSGNTIYF

abundance: NA
v_gene: TRBV4-3
j_gene: TRBJ1-2
d_gene: NA
CDR3nt: TGCGCCAGCAGCCCAATGGGGGGAGTTAGCTATGGCTACACCTTC
CDR3aa: CASSPMGGVSYGYTF

abundance: NA
v_gene: TRBV7-8
j_gene: TRBJ2-3
d_gene: TRBD2
CDR3nt: TGTGCCAGCAGCCCCCGACTAGCGGGGGTCGATACGCAGTATTTT
CDR3aa: CASSPRLAGVDTQYF

abundance: few
v_gene: TRBV30
j_gene: TRBJ1-6
d_gene: NA
CDR3nt: TGTGCCTGGACGGGTCTACAGGGAGCATCACCCCTCCACTTT
CDR3aa: CAWTGLQGASPLHF

abundance: NA
v_gene: TRBV27
j_gene: TRBJ1-5
d_gene: TRBD1
CDR3nt: TGTGCCAGCAGTTCCGGACAGGGCGGGCAGCCCCAGCATTTT
CDR3aa: CASSSGQGGQPQHF

abundance: NA
v_gene: TRBV5-4
j_gene: TRBJ1-2
d_gene: NA
CDR3nt: TGTGCCAGCAGCTTTTCAGGGAACTATGGCTACACCTTC
CDR3aa: CASSFSGNYGYTF

abundance: NA
v_gene: TRBV28
j_gene: TRBJ1-1
d_gene: TRBD1
CDR3nt: TGTGCCAGCAGTTCGGGACAGGGCCTAAACACTGAAGCTTTCTTT
CDR3aa: CASSSGQGLNTEAFF

abundance: NA
v_gene: TRBV4-3
j_gene: TRBJ2-1
d_gene: TRBD2
CDR3nt: TGCGCCAGCAGCCCGTGGGGGCTAGCGGGGTACAATGAGCAGTTCTTC
CDR3aa: CASSPWGLAGYNEQFF

abundance: once
v_gene: TRBV18
j_gene: TRBJ2-1
d_gene: TRBD2
CDR3nt: TGTGCCAGCTCACGGACTAGCGGGGGGCACCGGATCGATGAGCAGTTCTTC
CDR3aa: CASSRTSGGHRIDEQFF

abundance: NA
v_gene: TRBV5-1
j_gene: TRBJ2-2
d_gene: NA
CDR3nt: TGCGCCAGCAGCTTTATGGAGACGGGGAACACCGGGGAGCTGTTTTTT
CDR3aa: CASSFMETGNTGELFF